Sequencing of this TCR beta chain was carried out in a study of T-cell reconstitution after alpha-beta-depleted transplantation in children. The CDR3 totals 16 residues. V trimming: 4 bases; J trimming: 0 bases; junction bases outside the gene matches: 8. CDR1 is SGHDT and CDR2 is YYEEEE in the germline V gene. Construction of the TCRbeta library involved unique molecular identifiers. TCRdb independently ran MiXCR on the PCR reads; one entry per CDR3 protein. The sample includes just under 550,000 distinct CDR3 sequences, 15% to 20% seen only once; the top ten take 3% to 3.5%. This rearrangement joins TRBV5-6 to TRBJ2-7; 9 bases map to TRBD1. The sample consisted of PBMCs from the stem cell graft donor, taken from the stem cell graft. This clonotype was obtained from a human donor who donated a stem cell graft to a child with acute lymphoblastic leukemia. CDR3 nucleotide sequence: TGTGCCAGCAGCCCTGACGACAGGGGGAACTCCTACGAGCAGTACTTC. Translation: CASSPDDRGNSYEQYF.